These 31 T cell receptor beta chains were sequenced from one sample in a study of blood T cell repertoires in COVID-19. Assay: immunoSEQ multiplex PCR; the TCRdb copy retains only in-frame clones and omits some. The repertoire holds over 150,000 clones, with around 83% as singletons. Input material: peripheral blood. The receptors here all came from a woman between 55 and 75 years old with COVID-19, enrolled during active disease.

CDR3 DNA sequence: TGTGCCAGCAGCGCTACTACTAGCGGGAGGTCAGATACGCAGTATTTT. It yields the protein CASSATTSGRSDTQYF. The chain uses TRBV9 and TRBJ2-3; 12 nucleotides agree with TRBD2. Per the germline V gene, CDR1 is SGDLS and CDR2 is YYNGEE. The V and J ends lost 3 bases and 4 bases, in that order; junction bases with no gene match: 6. The CDR3 covers 16 residues.

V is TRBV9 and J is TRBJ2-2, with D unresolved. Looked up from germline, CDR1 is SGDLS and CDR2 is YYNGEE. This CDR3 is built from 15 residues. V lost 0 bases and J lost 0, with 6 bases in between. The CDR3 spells CASSVVRSNTGELFF. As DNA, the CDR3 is TGTGCCAGCAGCGTAGTCAGGTCGAACACCGGGGAGCTGTTTTTT.

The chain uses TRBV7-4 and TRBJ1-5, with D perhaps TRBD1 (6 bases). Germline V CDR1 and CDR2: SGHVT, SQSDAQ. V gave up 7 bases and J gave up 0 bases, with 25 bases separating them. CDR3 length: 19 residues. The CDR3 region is CASNKTGPADSYSNQPQHF. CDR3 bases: TGTGCCAGCAATAAGACAGGACCAGCCGACTCATATAGCAATCAGCCCCAGCATTTT.

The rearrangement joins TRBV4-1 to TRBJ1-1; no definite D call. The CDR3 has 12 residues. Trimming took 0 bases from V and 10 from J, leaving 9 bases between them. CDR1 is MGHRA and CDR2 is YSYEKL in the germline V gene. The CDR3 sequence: CASSQEGGRAFF. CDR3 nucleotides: TGCGCCAGCAGCCAAGAGGGCGGGAGAGCTTTCTTT.

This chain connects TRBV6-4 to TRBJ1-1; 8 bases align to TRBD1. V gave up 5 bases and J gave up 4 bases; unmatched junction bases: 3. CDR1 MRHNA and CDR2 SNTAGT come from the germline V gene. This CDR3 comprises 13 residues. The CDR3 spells CASSYTGGTEAFF. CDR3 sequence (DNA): TGTGCCAGCAGTTATACAGGGGGCACTGAAGCTTTCTTT.

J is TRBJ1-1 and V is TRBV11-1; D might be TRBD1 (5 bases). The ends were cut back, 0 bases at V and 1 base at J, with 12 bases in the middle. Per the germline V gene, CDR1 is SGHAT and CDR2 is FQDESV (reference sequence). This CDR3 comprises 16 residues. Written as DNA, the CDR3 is TGTGCCAGCAGCTTAGCGGTGGGGACTCCGAACACTGAAGCTTTCTTT. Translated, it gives CASSLAVGTPNTEAFF.

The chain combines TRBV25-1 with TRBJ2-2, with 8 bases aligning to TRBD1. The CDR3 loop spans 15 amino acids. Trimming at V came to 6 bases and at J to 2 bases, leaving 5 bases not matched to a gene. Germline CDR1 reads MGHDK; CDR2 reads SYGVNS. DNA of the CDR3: TGTGCCAGCAGCCCCCCAGGGGGCAACACCGGGGAGCTGTTTTTT. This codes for CASSPPGGNTGELFF.

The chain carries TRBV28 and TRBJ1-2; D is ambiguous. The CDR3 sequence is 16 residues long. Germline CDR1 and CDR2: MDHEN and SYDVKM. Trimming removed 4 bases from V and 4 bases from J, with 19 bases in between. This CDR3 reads CASSSWTLTRGYGYTF. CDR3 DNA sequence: TGTGCCAGCAGTTCGTGGACCCTCACTCGGGGCTATGGCTACACCTTC.

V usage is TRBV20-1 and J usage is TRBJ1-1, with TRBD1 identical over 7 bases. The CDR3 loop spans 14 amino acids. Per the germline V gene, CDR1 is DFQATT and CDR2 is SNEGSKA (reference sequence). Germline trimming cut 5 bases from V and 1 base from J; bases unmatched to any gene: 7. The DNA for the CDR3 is TGCAGTGCTCGTGAGGGACAGAAGAACACTGAAGCTTTCTTT. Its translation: CSAREGQKNTEAFF.

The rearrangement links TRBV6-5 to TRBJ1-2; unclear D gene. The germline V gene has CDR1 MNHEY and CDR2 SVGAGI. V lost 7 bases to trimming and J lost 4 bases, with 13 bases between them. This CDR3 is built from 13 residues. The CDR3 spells CASKGRLGYGYTF. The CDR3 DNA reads TGTGCCAGCAAAGGCAGGCTGGGCTATGGCTACACCTTC.

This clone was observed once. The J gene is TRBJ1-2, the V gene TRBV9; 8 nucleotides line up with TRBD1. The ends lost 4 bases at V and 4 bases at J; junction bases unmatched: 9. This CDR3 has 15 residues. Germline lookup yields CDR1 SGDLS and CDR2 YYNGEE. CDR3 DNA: TGTGCCAGCAGCCCGCAGGGGGCAACAAGCTATGGCTACACCTTC. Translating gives CASSPQGATSYGYTF.

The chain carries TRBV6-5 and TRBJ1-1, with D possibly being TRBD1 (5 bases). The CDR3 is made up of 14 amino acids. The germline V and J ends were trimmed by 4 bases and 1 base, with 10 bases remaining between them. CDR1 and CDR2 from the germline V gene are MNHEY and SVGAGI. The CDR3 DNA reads TGTGCCAGCAGTTCTGGACAACCGAACACTGAAGCTTTCTTT. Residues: CASSSGQPNTEAFF.

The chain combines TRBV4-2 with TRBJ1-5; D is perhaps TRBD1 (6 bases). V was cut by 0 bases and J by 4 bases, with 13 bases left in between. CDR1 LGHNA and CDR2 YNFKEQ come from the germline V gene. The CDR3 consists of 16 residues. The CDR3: CASSQDGSGANQPQHF. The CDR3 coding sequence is TGTGCCAGCAGCCAAGATGGGTCAGGGGCTAATCAGCCCCAGCATTTT.

The CDR3 spells CASSAGTVRNQPQHF. As DNA, the CDR3 is TGTGCCAGCAGTGCTGGGACAGTTAGGAATCAGCCCCAGCATTTT. The chain joins TRBV2 to TRBJ1-5; TRBD1 matches at 7 bases. After removal of 4 bases from V and 4 bases from J, the junction contained 7 bases not matched to a gene. From germline, CDR1 is SNHLY and CDR2 FYNNEI. The CDR3 is made up of 15 amino acids. Together with reference TRBV2 and TRBJ1-5, the CDR3 gives the full variable domain: EPEVTQTPSHQVTQMGQEVILRCVPISNHLYFYWYRQILGQKVEFLVSFYNNEISEKSEIFDDQFSVERPDGSNFTLKIRSTKLEDSAMYFCASSAGTVRNQPQHFGDGTRLSIL.

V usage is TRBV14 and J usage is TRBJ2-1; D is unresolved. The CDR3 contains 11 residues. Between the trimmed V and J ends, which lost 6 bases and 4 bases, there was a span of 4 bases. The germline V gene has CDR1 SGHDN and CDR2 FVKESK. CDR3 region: CASSLYNEQFF. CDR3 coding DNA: TGTGCCAGCAGTTTATACAATGAGCAGTTCTTC.

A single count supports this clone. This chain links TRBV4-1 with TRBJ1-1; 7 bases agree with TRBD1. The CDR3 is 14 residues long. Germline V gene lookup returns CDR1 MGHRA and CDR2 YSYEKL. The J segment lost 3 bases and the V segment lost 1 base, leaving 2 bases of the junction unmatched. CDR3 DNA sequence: TGCGCCAGCAGCCAAGGACAGGGTGACACTGAAGCTTTCTTT. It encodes CASSQGQGDTEAFF.

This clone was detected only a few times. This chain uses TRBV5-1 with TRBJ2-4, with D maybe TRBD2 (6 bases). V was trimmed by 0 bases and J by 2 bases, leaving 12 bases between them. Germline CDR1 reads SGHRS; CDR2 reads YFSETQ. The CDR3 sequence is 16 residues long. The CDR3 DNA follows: TGCGCCAGCAGCTTGGAGGAAGGGAGGTCCAAAAACATTCAGTACTTC. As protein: CASSLEEGRSKNIQYF.

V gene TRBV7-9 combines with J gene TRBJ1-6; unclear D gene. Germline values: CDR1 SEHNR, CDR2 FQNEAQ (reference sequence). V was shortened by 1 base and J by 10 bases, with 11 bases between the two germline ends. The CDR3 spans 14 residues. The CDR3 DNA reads TGTGCCAGCAGCTTAGTAGGGTCGGGGTCACCCCTCCACTTT. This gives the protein CASSLVGSGSPLHF.

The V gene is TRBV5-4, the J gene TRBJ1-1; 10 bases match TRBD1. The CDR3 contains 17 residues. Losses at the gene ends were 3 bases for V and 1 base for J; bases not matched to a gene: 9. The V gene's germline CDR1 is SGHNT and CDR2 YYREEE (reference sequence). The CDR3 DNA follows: TGTGCCAGCAGCTCTGGTCCGGGACAGGGGCCGAACACTGAAGCTTTCTTT. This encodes CASSSGPGQGPNTEAFF.

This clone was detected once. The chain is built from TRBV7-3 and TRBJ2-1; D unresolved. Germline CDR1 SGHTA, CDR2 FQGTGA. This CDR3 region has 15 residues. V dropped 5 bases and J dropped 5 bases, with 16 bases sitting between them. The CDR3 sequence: CASSPRLVTHNEQFF. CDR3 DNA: TGTGCCAGCAGCCCCCGTCTCGTGACTCACAATGAGCAGTTCTTC. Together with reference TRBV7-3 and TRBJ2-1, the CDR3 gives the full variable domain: GAGVSQTPSNKVTEKGKYVELRCDPISGHTALYWYRQSLGQGPEFLIYFQGTGAADDSGLPNDRFFAVRPEGSVSTLKIQRTERGDSAVYLCASSPRLVTHNEQFFGPGTRLTVL.

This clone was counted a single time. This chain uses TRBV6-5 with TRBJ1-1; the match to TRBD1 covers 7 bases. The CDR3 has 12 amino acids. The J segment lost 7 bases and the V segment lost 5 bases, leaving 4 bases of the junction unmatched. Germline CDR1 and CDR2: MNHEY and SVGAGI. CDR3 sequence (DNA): TGTGCCAGCAGTCCCTGGACAGGTGAAGCTTTCTTT. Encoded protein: CASSPWTGEAFF.

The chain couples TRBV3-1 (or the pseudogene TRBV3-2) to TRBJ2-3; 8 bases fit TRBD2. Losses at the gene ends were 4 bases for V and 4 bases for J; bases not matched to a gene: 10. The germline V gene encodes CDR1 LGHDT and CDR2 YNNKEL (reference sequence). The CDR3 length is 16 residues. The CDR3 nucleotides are TGTGCCAGCAGCCCCCCCCAGCGGGAGTGGTCAGATACGCAGTATTTT. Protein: CASSPPQREWSDTQYF.

The CDR3 nucleotides read TGTGCCAGCAGCTTAGCGATAGGGGCCGATAACTATGGCTACACCTTC. This translates into CASSLAIGADNYGYTF. The gene calls are TRBV7-9 and TRBJ1-2; D may be TRBD1 (5 bases). V was cut by 0 bases and J by 1 base, with 12 bases left in between. The CDR3 loop spans 16 amino acids. Germline V gene data show CDR1 as SEHNR and CDR2 as FQNEAQ (reference sequence).

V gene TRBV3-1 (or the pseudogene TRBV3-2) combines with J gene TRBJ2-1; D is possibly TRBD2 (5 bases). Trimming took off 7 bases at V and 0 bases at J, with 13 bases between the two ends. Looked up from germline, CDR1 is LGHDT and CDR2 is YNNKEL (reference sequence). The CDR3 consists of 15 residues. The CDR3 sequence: CASTEGTSSYNEQFF. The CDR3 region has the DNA TGTGCCAGCACCGAGGGAACTAGCTCCTACAATGAGCAGTTCTTC.

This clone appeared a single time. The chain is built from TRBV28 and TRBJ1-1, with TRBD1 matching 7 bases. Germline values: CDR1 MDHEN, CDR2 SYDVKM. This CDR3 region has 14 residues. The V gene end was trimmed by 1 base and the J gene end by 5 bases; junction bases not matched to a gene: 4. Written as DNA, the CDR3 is TGTGCCAGCAGTTTATATACAGGGGAAACTGAAGCTTTCTTT. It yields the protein CASSLYTGETEAFF.

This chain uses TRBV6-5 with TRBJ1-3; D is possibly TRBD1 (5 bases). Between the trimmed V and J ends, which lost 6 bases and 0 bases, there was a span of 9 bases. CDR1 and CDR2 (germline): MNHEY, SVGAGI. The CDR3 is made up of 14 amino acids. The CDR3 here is CASRGLASGNTIYF. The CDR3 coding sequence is TGTGCCAGCAGGGGGCTCGCCTCTGGAAACACCATATATTTT.

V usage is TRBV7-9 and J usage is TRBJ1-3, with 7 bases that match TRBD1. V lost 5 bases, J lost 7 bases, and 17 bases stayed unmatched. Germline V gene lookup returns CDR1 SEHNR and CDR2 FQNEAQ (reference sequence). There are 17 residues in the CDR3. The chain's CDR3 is CASSLKKGANSRNTIYF. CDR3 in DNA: TGTGCCAGCAGCCTGAAAAAGGGGGCGAACTCTCGCAACACCATATATTTT.

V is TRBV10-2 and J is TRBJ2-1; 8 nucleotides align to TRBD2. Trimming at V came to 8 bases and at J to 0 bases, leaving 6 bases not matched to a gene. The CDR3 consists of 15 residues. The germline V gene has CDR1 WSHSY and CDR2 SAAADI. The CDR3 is CASVMGTSSYNEQFF. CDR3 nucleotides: TGCGCCAGCGTGATGGGGACTAGCTCCTACAATGAGCAGTTCTTC.

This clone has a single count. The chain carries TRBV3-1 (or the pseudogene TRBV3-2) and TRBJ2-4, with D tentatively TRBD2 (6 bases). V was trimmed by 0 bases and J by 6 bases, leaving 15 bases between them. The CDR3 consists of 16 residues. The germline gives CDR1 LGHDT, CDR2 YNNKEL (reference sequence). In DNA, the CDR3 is TGTGCCAGCAGCCAAGATTTGGCGCTGGGGGGAAACATTCAGTACTTC. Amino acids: CASSQDLALGGNIQYF.

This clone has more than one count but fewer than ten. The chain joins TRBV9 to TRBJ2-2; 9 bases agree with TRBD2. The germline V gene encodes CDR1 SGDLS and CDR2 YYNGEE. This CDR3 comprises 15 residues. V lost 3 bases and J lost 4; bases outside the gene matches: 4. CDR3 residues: CASSAREGLTGELFF. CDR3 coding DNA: TGTGCCAGCAGCGCGCGGGAGGGCCTCACCGGGGAGCTGTTTTTT.

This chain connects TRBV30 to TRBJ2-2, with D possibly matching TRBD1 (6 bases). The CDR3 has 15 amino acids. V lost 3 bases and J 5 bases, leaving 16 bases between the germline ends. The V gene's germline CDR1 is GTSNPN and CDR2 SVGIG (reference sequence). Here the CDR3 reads CAWSSGRGRTGELFF. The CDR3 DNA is TGTGCCTGGAGCTCCGGCAGGGGAAGGACCGGGGAGCTGTTTTTT.